This TCR beta chain was identified during a study of CD8 T cells in Susac syndrome. This clonotype was counted once. CD8+ and CD4+ T cells from blood underwent TCR beta sequencing, which was carried out in a high-throughput format. Random hexamers served to reverse transcribe roughly 0.45 to 1 ug RNA. With immunoSEQ multiplex PCR, TCR beta CDR3 was amplified across 54 Vbeta and 13 Jbeta. MiXCR, run by TCRdb on the immunoSEQ multiplex PCR reads, gives a single entry per CDR3 protein. The data hold under 200,000 distinct CDR3 sequences, with roughly 95% observed a single time. This CDR3 spans 18 amino acids. V was cut by 3 bases and J by 0 bases, with 15 bases left in between.

This receptor was identified in a human donor with Susac syndrome. This sequence joins TRBV12-3 or TRBV12-4 and TRBJ2-6; the D gene is possibly TRBD1 (5 bases). The material sequenced was CD4+ T cells from PBMCs. CDR3: CASSFTGILGSGANVLTF. DNA for the CDR3: TGTGCCAGCAGTTTTACAGGCATTCTGGGCTCTGGGGCCAACGTCCTGACTTTC.